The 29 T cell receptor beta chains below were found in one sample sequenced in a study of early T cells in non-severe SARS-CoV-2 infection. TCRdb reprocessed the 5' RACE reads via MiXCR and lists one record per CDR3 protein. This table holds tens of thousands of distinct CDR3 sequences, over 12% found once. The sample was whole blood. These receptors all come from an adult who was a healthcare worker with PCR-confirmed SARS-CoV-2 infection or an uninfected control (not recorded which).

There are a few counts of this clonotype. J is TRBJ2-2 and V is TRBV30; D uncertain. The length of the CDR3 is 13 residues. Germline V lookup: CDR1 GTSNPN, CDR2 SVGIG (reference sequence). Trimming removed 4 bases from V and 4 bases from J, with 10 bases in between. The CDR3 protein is CAWTNGFTGELFF. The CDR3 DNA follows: TGTGCCTGGACTAACGGGTTCACCGGGGAGCTGTTTTTT.

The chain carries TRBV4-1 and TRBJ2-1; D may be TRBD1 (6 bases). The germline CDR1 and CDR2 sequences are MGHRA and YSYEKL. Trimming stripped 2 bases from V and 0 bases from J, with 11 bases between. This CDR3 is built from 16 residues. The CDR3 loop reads CASSQSRDISYNEQFF. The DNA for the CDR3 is TGCGCCAGCAGCCAATCACGGGACATCTCCTACAATGAGCAGTTCTTC.

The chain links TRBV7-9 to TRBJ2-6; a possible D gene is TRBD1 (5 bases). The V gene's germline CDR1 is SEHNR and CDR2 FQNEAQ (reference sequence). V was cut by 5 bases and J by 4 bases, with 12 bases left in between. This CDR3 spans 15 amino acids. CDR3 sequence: CASSPTAGGANVLTF. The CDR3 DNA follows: TGTGCCAGCAGCCCGACAGCTGGGGGGGCCAACGTCCTGACTTTC.

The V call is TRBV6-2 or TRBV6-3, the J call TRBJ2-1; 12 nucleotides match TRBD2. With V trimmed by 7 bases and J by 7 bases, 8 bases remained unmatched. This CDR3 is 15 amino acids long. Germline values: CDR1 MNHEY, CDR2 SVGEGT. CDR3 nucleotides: TGTGCCAGCACCGGAGGACTAGCGGGGATTAATGAGCAGTTCTTC. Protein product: CASTGGLAGINEQFF.

In DNA, the CDR3 is TGCGCCAGCAGCTTGCTGTCAATCTCCTACAATGAGCAGTTCTTC. Its protein is CASSLLSISYNEQFF. The V gene is TRBV5-1, the J gene TRBJ2-1; D call uncertain. The V end was cut by 1 base, the J end by 0 bases, with 8 bases between. The length of the CDR3 is 15 residues. The germline CDR1 and CDR2 sequences are SGHRS and YFSETQ. The full variable domain, rest sourced from reference TRBV5-1 and TRBJ2-1, is KAGVTQTPRYLIKTRGQQVTLSCSPISGHRSVSWYQQTPGQGLQFLFEYFSETQRNKGNFPGRFSGRQFSNSRSEMNVSTLELGDSALYLCASSLLSISYNEQFFGPGTRLTVL.

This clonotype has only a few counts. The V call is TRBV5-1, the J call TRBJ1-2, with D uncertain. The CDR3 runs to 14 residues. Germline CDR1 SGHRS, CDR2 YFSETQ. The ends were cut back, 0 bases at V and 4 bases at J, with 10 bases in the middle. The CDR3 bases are TGCGCCAGCAGCTTGGTAACTGGCAGCTATGGCTACACCTTC. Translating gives CASSLVTGSYGYTF.

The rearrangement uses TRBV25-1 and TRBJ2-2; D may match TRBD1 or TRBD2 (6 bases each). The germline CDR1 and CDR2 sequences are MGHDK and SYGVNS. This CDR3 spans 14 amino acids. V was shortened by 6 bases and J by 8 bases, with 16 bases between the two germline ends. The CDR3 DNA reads TGTGCCAGCAGCAACACAGGGAGGATTGGGGAGCTGTTTTTT. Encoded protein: CASSNTGRIGELFF.

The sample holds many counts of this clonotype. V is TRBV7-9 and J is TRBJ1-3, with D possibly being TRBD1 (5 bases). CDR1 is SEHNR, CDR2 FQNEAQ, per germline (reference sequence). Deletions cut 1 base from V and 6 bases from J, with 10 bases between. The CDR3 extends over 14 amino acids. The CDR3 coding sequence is TGTGCCAGCAGCTTAGTTGAAGGGGCAAACACCATATATTTT. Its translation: CASSLVEGANTIYF.

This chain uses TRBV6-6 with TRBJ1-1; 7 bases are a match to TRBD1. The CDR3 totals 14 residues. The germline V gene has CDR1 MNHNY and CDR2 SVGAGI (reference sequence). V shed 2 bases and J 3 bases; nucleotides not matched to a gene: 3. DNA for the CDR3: TGTGCCAGCAGTTACCGACAGGGCGACACTGAAGCTTTCTTT. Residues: CASSYRQGDTEAFF.

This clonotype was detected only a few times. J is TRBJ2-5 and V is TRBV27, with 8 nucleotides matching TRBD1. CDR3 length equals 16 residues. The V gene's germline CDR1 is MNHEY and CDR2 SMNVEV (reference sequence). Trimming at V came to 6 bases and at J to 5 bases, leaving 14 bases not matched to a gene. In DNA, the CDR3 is TGTGCCAGCAGGCAGGGGACAGGCATTGGGGGGGAGACCCAGTACTTC. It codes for CASRQGTGIGGETQYF.

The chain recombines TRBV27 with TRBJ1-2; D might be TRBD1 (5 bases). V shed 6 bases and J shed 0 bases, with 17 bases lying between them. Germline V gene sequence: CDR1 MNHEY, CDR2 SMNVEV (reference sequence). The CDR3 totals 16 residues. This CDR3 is CASRNPGAAPNYGYTF. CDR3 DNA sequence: TGTGCCAGCAGGAATCCCGGGGCAGCTCCTAACTATGGCTACACCTTC.

In DNA form, the CDR3 reads TGTGCCAGCAGTTGGACTAGCGGGGGCCCCTACGAGCAGTACGTC. Protein: CASSWTSGGPYEQYV. J is TRBJ2-7 and V is TRBV6-1, with TRBD2 identical over 13 bases. V lost 5 bases to trimming and J lost 2 bases; unmatched junction nucleotides: 3. This CDR3 contains 15 residues. The germline CDR1 and CDR2 sequences are MNHNS and SASEGT.

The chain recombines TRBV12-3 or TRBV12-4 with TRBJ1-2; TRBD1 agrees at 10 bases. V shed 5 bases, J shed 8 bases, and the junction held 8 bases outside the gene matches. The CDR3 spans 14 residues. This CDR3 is CASSPPDRGKGYTF. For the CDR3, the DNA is TGTGCCAGCAGTCCACCGGACAGGGGGAAGGGCTACACCTTC.

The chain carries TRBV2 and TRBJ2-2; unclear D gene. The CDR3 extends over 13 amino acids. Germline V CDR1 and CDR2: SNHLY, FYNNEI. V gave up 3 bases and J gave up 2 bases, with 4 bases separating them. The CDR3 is CASSDSNTGELFF. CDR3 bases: TGTGCCAGCAGTGACTCCAACACCGGGGAGCTGTTTTTT.

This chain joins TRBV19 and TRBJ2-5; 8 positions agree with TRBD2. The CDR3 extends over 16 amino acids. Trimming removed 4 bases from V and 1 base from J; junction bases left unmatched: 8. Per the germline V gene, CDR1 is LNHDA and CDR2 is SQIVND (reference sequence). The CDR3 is CASSKPSGGRQETQYF. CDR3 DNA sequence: TGTGCCAGTAGTAAACCAAGCGGGGGCCGCCAAGAGACCCAGTACTTC. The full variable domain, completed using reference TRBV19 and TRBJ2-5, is DGGITQSPKYLFRKEGQNVTLSCEQNLNHDAMYWYRQDPGQGLRLIYYSQIVNDFQKGDIAEGYSVSREKKESFPLTVTSAQKNPTAFYLCASSKPSGGRQETQYFGPGTRLLVL.

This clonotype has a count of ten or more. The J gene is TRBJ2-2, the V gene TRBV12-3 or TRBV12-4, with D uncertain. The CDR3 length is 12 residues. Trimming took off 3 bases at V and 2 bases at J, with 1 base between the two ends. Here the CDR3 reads CASSFNTGELFF. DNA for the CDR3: TGTGCCAGCAGTTTCAACACCGGGGAGCTGTTTTTT.

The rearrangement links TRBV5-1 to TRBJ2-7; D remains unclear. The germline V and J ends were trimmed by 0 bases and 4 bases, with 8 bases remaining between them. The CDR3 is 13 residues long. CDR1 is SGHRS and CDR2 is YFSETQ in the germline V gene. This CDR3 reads CASSLEPRYEQYV. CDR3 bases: TGCGCCAGCAGCTTGGAGCCAAGATACGAGCAGTACGTC.

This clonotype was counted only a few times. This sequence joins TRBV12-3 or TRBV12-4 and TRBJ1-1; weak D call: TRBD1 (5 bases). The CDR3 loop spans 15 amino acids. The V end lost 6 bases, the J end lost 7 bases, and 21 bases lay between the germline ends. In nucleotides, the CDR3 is TGTGCCAGCAGCCAAGGGACGGCGGCATGGCTTGAAGCTTTCTTT. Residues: CASSQGTAAWLEAFF.

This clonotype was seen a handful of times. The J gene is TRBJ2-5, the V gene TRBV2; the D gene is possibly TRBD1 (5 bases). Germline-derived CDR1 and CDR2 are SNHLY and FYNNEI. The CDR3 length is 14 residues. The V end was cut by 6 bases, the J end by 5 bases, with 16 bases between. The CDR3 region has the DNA TGTGCCAGCAGGATCGGACACCTCGAGGAGACCCAGTACTTC. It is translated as CASRIGHLEETQYF.

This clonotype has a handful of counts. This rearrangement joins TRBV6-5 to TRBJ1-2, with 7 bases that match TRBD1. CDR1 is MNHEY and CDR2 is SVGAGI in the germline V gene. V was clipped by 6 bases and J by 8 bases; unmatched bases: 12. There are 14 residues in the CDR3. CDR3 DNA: TGTGCCAGCAGATACAGGGGAGGACTAGGCGGCTACACCTTC. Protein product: CASRYRGGLGGYTF.

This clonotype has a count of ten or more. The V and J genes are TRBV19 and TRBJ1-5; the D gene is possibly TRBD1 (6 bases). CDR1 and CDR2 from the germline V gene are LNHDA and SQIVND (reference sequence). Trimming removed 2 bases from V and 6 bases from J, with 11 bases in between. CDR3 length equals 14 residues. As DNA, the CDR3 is TGTGCCAGTAGTATACAACAGGGTGGTCAGCCCCAGCATTTT. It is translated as CASSIQQGGQPQHF.

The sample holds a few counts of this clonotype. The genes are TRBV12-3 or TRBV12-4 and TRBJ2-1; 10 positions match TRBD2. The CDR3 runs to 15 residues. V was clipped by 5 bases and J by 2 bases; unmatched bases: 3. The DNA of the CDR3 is TGTGCCAGCAGTCACAGCGGGGGGGCCTACAATGAGCAGTTCTTC. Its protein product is CASSHSGGAYNEQFF.

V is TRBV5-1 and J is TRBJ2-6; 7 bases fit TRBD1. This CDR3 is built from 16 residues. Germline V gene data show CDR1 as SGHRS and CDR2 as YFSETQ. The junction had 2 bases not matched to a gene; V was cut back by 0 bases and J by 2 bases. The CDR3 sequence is CASSLGRGTGANVLTF. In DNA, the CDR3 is TGCGCCAGCAGCTTGGGCAGGGGGACTGGGGCCAACGTCCTGACTTTC.

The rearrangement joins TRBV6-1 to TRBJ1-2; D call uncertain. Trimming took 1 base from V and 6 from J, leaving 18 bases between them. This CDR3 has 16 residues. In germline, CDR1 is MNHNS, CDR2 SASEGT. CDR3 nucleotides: TGTGCCAGCAGTGAAGTCTCACCCCGGTCCGTAAATGGCTACACCTTC. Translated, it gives CASSEVSPRSVNGYTF.

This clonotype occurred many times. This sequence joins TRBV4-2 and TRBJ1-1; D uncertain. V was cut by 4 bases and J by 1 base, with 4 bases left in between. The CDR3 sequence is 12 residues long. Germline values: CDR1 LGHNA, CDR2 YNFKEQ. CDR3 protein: CASSLENTEAFF. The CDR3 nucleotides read TGTGCCAGCAGCCTGGAGAACACTGAAGCTTTCTTT.

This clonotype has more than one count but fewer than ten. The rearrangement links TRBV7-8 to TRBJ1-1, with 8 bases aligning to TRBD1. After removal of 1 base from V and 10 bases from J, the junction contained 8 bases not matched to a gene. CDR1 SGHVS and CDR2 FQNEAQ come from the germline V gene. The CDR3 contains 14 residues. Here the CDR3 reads CASSLDGQGWGAFF. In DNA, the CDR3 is TGTGCCAGCAGCTTAGACGGACAGGGTTGGGGAGCTTTCTTT.

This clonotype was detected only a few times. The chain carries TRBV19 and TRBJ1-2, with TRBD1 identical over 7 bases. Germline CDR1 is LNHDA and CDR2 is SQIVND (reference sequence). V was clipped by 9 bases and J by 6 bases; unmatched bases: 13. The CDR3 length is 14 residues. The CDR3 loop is CASRSSDRDNGYTF. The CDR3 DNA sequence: TGTGCCAGCCGATCATCAGACAGGGACAATGGCTACACCTTC.

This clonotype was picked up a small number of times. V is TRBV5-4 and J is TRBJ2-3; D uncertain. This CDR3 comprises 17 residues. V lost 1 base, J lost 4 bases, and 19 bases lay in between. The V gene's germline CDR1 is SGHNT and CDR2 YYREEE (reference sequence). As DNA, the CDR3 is TGTGCCAGCAGCTTGTTCCTATCGACACGGGTTGCAGATACGCAGTATTTT. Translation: CASSLFLSTRVADTQYF. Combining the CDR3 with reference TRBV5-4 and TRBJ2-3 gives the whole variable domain ETGVTQSPTHLIKTRGQQVTLRCSSQSGHNTVSWYQQALGQGPQFIFQYYREEENGRGNFPPRFSGLQFPNYSSELNVNALELDDSALYLCASSLFLSTRVADTQYFGPGTRLTVL.

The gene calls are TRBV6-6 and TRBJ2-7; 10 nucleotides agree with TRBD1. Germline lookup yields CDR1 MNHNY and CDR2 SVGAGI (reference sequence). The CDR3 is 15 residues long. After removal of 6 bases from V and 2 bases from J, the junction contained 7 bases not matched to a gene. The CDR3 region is CASSPGQGTTYEQYV. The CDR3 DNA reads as TGTGCCAGCAGCCCGGGACAGGGGACAACCTACGAGCAGTACGTC.